These T cell receptor beta chains were read from a single sample in a study of blood T cell repertoires in COVID-19. Clones were sequenced by immunoSEQ multiplex PCR, and TCRdb holds only the in-frame ones, with some missing. The repertoire holds about 250,000 clones, with about 83% as singletons. Sequencing was performed on PBMCs or T cells enriched from blood (not recorded which). The receptors come from a middle-aged woman who had been exposed to COVID-19. Both conserved end residues are part of each CDR3. Fields, in order: V gene, J gene, D gene, clone size, CDR3 DNA, CDR3 protein. D genes are given only for firm matches. The listing skips clone size in some rows; elsewhere it reads once, few, many or a size class.

TRBV4-3	TRBJ1-1	.	.	TGCGCCAGCAGCCAAGACCTGAGGACTGAAGCTTTCTTT	CASSQDLRTEAFF
TRBV7-6	TRBJ1-2	.	.	TGTGCCAGCAGCTTAGCGGACAGATCGGTTGGCTACACCTTC	CASSLADRSVGYTF
TRBV19	TRBJ1-3	TRBD1	.	TGTGCCAGTCGGACAGGGATCTCTGGAAACACCATATATTTT	CASRTGISGNTIYF
TRBV19	TRBJ1-6	.	.	TGTGCCAGTACCTCACAGGCTAACAAAGGGGATTCACCCCTCCACTTT	CASTSQANKGDSPLHF
TRBV30	TRBJ2-3	TRBD2	.	TGTGCCTGGATTCTATCAGCGGGGGGCACAGATACGCAGTATTTT	CAWILSAGGTDTQYF
TRBV2	TRBJ2-1	TRBD2	.	TGTGCCAGCAGTGGGACTCCGGGGGGCTACAATGAGCAGTTCTTC	CASSGTPGGYNEQFF
TRBV28	TRBJ1-2	.	.	TGTGCCAGCAGCGCGACAGTGCAAGGCTACACCTTC	CASSATVQGYTF
TRBV18	TRBJ2-3	TRBD1	many	TGTGCCAGCTCAGGGACAGATTCTAGCACAGATACGCAGTATTTT	CASSGTDSSTDTQYF
TRBV7-2	TRBJ1-6	.	.	TGTGCCAGCAGCTCAACTTCCGGGACAAGCTATAATTCACCCCTCCACTTT	CASSSTSGTSYNSPLHF
TRBV6-5	TRBJ2-2	.	.	TGTGCCAGCAGTTACAGCAAGGGGCCCACCGGGGAGCTGTTTTTT	CASSYSKGPTGELFF